The clone carrying this T cell receptor beta chain has a handful of counts. How the authors handled the data: Reference gene primers were amplified, and this amplification served to estimate nucleated cell counts. The protocol was immunoSEQ multiplex PCR, while the TCRdb copy is restricted to in-frame clones and leaves out a portion. For V, J and clone size, that table is used; D and trimming come from the DNA. This repertoire shows about 81,000 clones, 85% to 90% found once; its top ten account for roughly 5%. This sample is drawn from a study of blood T cell repertoires in COVID-19. Trimming left V 2 bases short and J 4 bases short, with 12 bases between. This CDR3 spans 14 amino acids. Germline V gene data show CDR1 as MNHEY and CDR2 as SVGAGI.

The clonotype was recovered from an elderly woman with acute or convalescent COVID-19. The sequencing sample was made of peripheral blood. The chain is built from TRBV6-5 and TRBJ2-7; D is undetermined. In nucleotides, the CDR3 is TGTGCCAGCAGTTACGAGGTCGGAAATTACGAGCAGTACTTC. It translates to CASSYEVGNYEQYF.